The T cell receptor beta chain described here comes from a study of memory CD4+ T cells and cytomegalovirus serostatus. Broader study findings: The CMV-associated TCR signature appears largely within the CD4+ memory repertoire. About 40% of the roughly 150 known CMV-associated TCRbeta sequences appeared in CD4+ memory.

As concerns this clone: Its target is not known.

In the authors' workflow: After removing out-of-frame reads, millions of distinct TCRbeta sequences remained. Repertoires were generated with immunoSEQ multiplex PCR, while TCRdb's copy carries only in-frame clones and drops some. The V and J calls and clone size come from that table; D and trimming were worked out from the DNA. The data contain approximately 27,000 clones, 70% to 80% of them seen just once; the ten biggest clones take up 1.1%. The sort gate was single viable CD3+CD4+CD8-CD45RO+ cells for memory CD4+ T cells. Positive selection with CD4 microbeads enriched total CD4+ T cells. The length of the CDR3 is 13 residues. Trimming pared 6 bases from V and 8 bases from J, leaving 15 bases between. Looked up from germline, CDR1 is SGDLS and CDR2 is YYNGEE.

This sequence joins TRBV9 and TRBJ2-1, with D perhaps matching TRBD1 (6 bases). This receptor was obtained from an adult in good health and CMV-seronegative. What was sequenced was memory CD4+ T cells from blood. DNA of the CDR3: TGTGCCAGCAATCCCAGGGGAAGGGATGAGCAGTTCTTC. This encodes CASNPRGRDEQFF.